This T cell receptor beta chain was profiled in a study of cytomegalovirus exposure and HLA in healthy donors. The donors were members of the approximately 120-subject validation cohort (separate from the approximately 730-subject first cohort). The germline gives CDR1 MNHNS, CDR2 SASEGT. V lost 3 bases and J lost 2; bases outside the gene matches: 5. The CDR3 has 15 residues. Study-level points and caveats: The TCR clusters that emerged in the first cohort tended, a later analysis found, to co-occur in the approximately 110 validation repertoires. Cytomegalovirus association was listed for 164 TCR beta chains.

On this clone: The antigen is not known.

The assay was immunoSEQ multiplex PCR, and TCRdb's table has in-frame clones only and misses some. The sample lists approximately 130,000 clones, 85% occurring once. Sample: PBMCs. This sequence joins TRBV6-1 and TRBJ2-7, with 9 nucleotides matching TRBD1. The receptor was isolated from a woman under 40 in good health and CMV-seronegative. This CDR3 is CASSEWGQGPYEQYF. CDR3 coding DNA: TGTGCCAGCAGTGAGTGGGGACAGGGACCCTACGAGCAGTACTTC.